This entry concerns a single T cell receptor beta chain. Deletions cut 2 bases from V and 2 bases from J, with 15 bases between. CDR3 length equals 16 residues. Germline CDR1 is MNHEY and CDR2 is SVGAGI. This record belongs to a study of T cell changes during pregnancy in multiple sclerosis. Profiling relied on immunoSEQ multiplex PCR, and the TCRdb table lists in-frame clones only, not all of them. Here the sample spans 45,000 or so clones, approximately 89% being singletons. The sequence derives from a female donor with multiple sclerosis, enrolled in a pregnancy study. Here the sequenced sample was CD8+ T cells from peripheral blood mononuclear cells, taken in the second trimester of pregnancy. This chain connects TRBV6-5 to TRBJ1-2; possibly TRBD1 for D (5 bases). DNA for the CDR3: TGTGCCAGCAGTTACCTGGGGTGGGGGGGGAACTATGGCTACACCTTC. Its protein product is CASSYLGWGGNYGYTF.